The 24 T cell receptor beta chains listed next were all sequenced from one sample in a study of blood T cell repertoires in COVID-19. Sequencing used immunoSEQ multiplex PCR; TCRdb keeps in-frame clones, though not all of them. This sample has roughly 40,000 clones; roughly 88% occur once, and the top ten carry about 4%. Sequenced material: peripheral blood. The receptors were gathered from a human donor in a cohort sampled during active COVID-19.

The rearrangement joins TRBV28 to TRBJ1-6; 7 bases are a match to TRBD1. CDR3 size: 16 residues. Germline assignment: CDR1 MDHEN and CDR2 SYDVKM. J gave up 7 bases and V 3 bases, and 9 bases lay outside the gene matches. CDR3 sequence: CASSLRPGQLNSPLHF. The CDR3 nucleotides read TGTGCCAGCAGTTTGCGGCCGGGACAGTTAAATTCACCCCTCCACTTT. The full variable domain, in which reference TRBV28 and TRBJ1-6 provide the parts outside the CDR3, is DVKVTQSSRYLVKRTGEKVFLECVQDMDHENMFWYRQDPGLGLRLIYFSYDVKMKEKGDIPEGYSVSREKKERFSLILESASTNQTSMYLCASSLRPGQLNSPLHFGNGTRLTVT.

This clone was picked up one time. The rearrangement joins TRBV29-1 to TRBJ2-7; 12 positions agree with TRBD2. In germline, CDR1 is SQVTM, CDR2 ANQGSEA. Trimming at V came to 6 bases and at J to 4 bases, leaving 1 base not matched to a gene. This CDR3 region has 12 residues. Here the CDR3 DNA reads TGCAGCGTCCTAGCGGGGGGGTACGAGCAGTACTTC. It translates to CSVLAGGYEQYF.

CDR3 sequence reads: CASSSKGEGWNQPQHF. CDR3 nucleotide sequence: TGTGCCAGCAGCTCAAAAGGGGAGGGTTGGAATCAGCCCCAGCATTTT. This chain links TRBV7-3 with TRBJ1-5, with a tentative D call TRBD1 (5 bases). Germline loops: CDR1 SGHTA, CDR2 FQGTGA. V dropped 4 bases and J dropped 4 bases, with 17 bases sitting between them. The CDR3 extends over 16 amino acids.

The rearrangement uses TRBV19 and TRBJ2-7; D gene unclear. The CDR3 covers 10 residues. Trimming removed 5 bases at V and 5 bases at J, with 4 bases between. Germline loops: CDR1 LNHDA, CDR2 SQIVND (reference sequence). The CDR3 sequence: CASSPNEQYF. The CDR3 DNA sequence: TGTGCCAGTAGTCCCAACGAGCAGTACTTC.

The chain is built from TRBV7-2 and TRBJ2-5; 11 bases are a match to TRBD2. The J segment lost 3 bases and the V segment lost 3 bases, leaving 0 bases of the junction unmatched. Germline CDR1 is SGHTA and CDR2 is FQGNSA. CDR3 length equals 14 residues. The CDR3 is CASSLGLAEETQYF. The CDR3 DNA reads TGTGCCAGCAGCTTGGGACTAGCGGAAGAGACCCAGTACTTC.

The V and J genes are TRBV4-3 and TRBJ2-3; weak D call: TRBD2 (5 bases). V was pared by 1 base and J by 2 bases, with 10 bases between. Per the germline V gene, CDR1 is LGHNA and CDR2 is YSLEER. The CDR3 contains 15 residues. The DNA for the CDR3 is TGCGCCAGCAGCCAAGGCGCGGGCCTCACAGATACGCAGTATTTT. Translated, it gives CASSQGAGLTDTQYF.

V is TRBV2 and J is TRBJ1-1; weak D call: TRBD1 (6 bases). Germline CDR1 is SNHLY and CDR2 is FYNNEI. The CDR3 loop spans 14 amino acids. V dropped 7 bases and J dropped 1 base, with 13 bases sitting between them. Here the CDR3 DNA reads TGTGCCAGCACCGTACAGGGTGGGAACACTGAAGCTTTCTTT. It yields the protein CASTVQGGNTEAFF.

The chain couples TRBV11-2 to TRBJ2-7, with 7 bases matching TRBD1. The junction had 12 bases not matched to a gene; V was cut back by 3 bases and J by 7 bases. This CDR3 has 15 amino acids. Germline-derived CDR1 and CDR2 are SGHAT and FQNNGV. DNA for the CDR3: TGTGCCAGCAGCTTGAACAGGGGCCCTTTGGGTGAGCAGTACTTC. It encodes CASSLNRGPLGEQYF.

The chain uses TRBV7-2 and TRBJ2-7; D is possibly TRBD1 (6 bases). This CDR3 contains 15 residues. Germline V gene data show CDR1 as SGHTA and CDR2 as FQGNSA. V was clipped by 0 bases and J by 2 bases, with 11 bases between them. For the CDR3, the DNA is TGTGCCAGCAGCTTAGCGGGGGCAGGGACCTACGAGCAGTACTTC. Its protein is CASSLAGAGTYEQYF.

This clone is judged medium-sized. The chain joins TRBV10-2 to TRBJ2-7, with TRBD2 identical over 8 bases. CDR3 length: 14 residues. V dropped 2 bases and J dropped 2; count of bases not matched to a gene: 2. CDR1 is WSHSY, CDR2 SAAADI, per germline. The CDR3 nucleotides read TGCGCCAGCAGTGAGCGGGAGGGCCCCTACGAGCAGTACTTC. It encodes CASSEREGPYEQYF.

V gene TRBV20-1 combines with J gene TRBJ2-3; D is possibly TRBD1 (6 bases). This CDR3 region has 11 residues. Germline V gives CDR1 DFQATT, CDR2 SNEGSKA (reference sequence). V was clipped by 6 bases and J by 4 bases, with 8 bases between them. DNA of the CDR3: TGCAGTGCCCCAGGGGCAGATACGCAGTATTTT. Its protein is CSAPGADTQYF.

The V gene is TRBV6-2 or TRBV6-3, the J gene TRBJ2-7; D is unresolved. Germline CDR1 MNHEY, CDR2 SVGEGT. Trimming left V 4 bases short and J 3 bases short, with 4 bases between. CDR3 size: 11 residues. CDR3 in amino acids: CASSSLYEQYF. In DNA, the CDR3 is TGTGCCAGCAGTTCTCTCTACGAGCAGTACTTC.

The V call is TRBV5-1, the J call TRBJ2-3, with D possibly matching TRBD1 (5 bases). In germline, CDR1 is SGHRS, CDR2 YFSETQ. The CDR3 runs 15 residues. V lost 5 bases and J lost 1, with 14 bases in between. CDR3 sequence (DNA): TGCGCCAGCAGTAGATCAGGGATGGGCACAGATACGCAGTATTTT. Its protein product is CASSRSGMGTDTQYF.

The chain couples TRBV18 to TRBJ2-3; 9 positions match TRBD2. The germline gives CDR1 KGHSH, CDR2 LQKENI. J gave up 2 bases and V 0 bases, and 6 bases lay outside the gene matches. CDR3 length: 17 amino acids. CDR3 sequence (DNA): TGTGCCAGCTCACCACCCCGGCTAGCGGGGACCACAGATACGCAGTATTTT. Residues: CASSPPRLAGTTDTQYF.

The V gene is TRBV20-1, the J gene TRBJ2-7; 9 bases line up with TRBD1. After removal of 4 bases from V and 3 bases from J, the junction contained 4 bases not matched to a gene. CDR3 size: 13 residues. Germline assignment: CDR1 DFQATT and CDR2 SNEGSKA (reference sequence). The CDR3 region has the DNA TGCAGTGCTACTGAGACAGGGGGCTACGAGCAGTACTTC. Translation: CSATETGGYEQYF.

The chain carries TRBV4-3 and TRBJ1-1; 10 bases agree with TRBD1. This CDR3 has 15 residues. CDR1 and CDR2 (germline): LGHNA, YSLEER. With V trimmed by 0 bases and J by 8 bases, 6 bases remained unmatched. CDR3 protein: CASSQDPRQGAEAFF. The CDR3 DNA is TGCGCCAGCAGCCAAGATCCGCGACAGGGGGCCGAAGCTTTCTTT.

This clone was recorded a few times. J is TRBJ2-1 and V is TRBV6-1; D is unresolved. There are 13 residues in the CDR3. V shed 3 bases and J shed 8 bases, with 11 bases lying between them. Per the germline V gene, CDR1 is MNHNS and CDR2 is SASEGT. CDR3 coding DNA: TGTGCCAGCAGTGAGAAAACAGAGTATGAGCAGTTCTTC. Protein product: CASSEKTEYEQFF.

This chain joins TRBV7-9 and TRBJ1-6; D unresolved. Trimming removed 2 bases from V and 7 bases from J, with 6 bases in between. CDR1 is SEHNR and CDR2 is FQNEAQ in the germline V gene (reference sequence). CDR3 length equals 13 residues. The CDR3 spells CASSLSRNSPLHF. CDR3 coding DNA: TGTGCCAGCAGCTTATCTAGAAATTCACCCCTCCACTTT.

The V call is TRBV28, the J call TRBJ1-5; 12 bases line up with TRBD1. CDR1 and CDR2 from the germline V gene are MDHEN and SYDVKM. The CDR3 runs 17 residues. Trimming removed 6 bases from V and 0 bases from J; junction bases left unmatched: 6. The DNA for the CDR3 is TGTGCCAGCAGATCCGGGACAGGGGGCTATAGCAATCAGCCCCAGCATTTT. It translates to CASRSGTGGYSNQPQHF.

The chain couples TRBV10-1 to TRBJ2-5; 15 bases agree with TRBD2. The CDR3 is 17 amino acids. J gave up 3 bases and V 2 bases, and 4 bases lay outside the gene matches. CDR1 is WNHNN and CDR2 is SYGVQD in the germline V gene (reference sequence). CDR3 nucleotide sequence: TGCGCCAGCAGTGAGGCCGGACTAGCGGGGGGGAAAGAGACCCAGTACTTC. Translated: CASSEAGLAGGKETQYF.

V is TRBV5-6 and J is TRBJ1-5, with 7 positions matching TRBD1. The trim removed 4 bases at V and 0 bases at J, leaving 4 bases unmatched. Germline V gene data show CDR1 as SGHDT and CDR2 as YYEEEE. CDR3 length: 15 residues. CDR3 sequence reads: CASSLGQLSNQPQHF. The CDR3, as DNA: TGTGCCAGCAGCCTGGGACAGCTTAGCAATCAGCCCCAGCATTTT. Full variable domain (missing parts from reference TRBV5-6 and TRBJ1-5): DAGVTQSPTHLIKTRGQQVTLRCSPKSGHDTVSWYQQALGQGPQFIFQYYEEEERQRGNFPDRFSGHQFPNYSSELNVNALLLGDSALYLCASSLGQLSNQPQHFGDGTRLSIL.

The chain links TRBV7-8 to TRBJ2-3, with TRBD2 as a possible D gene (5 bases). Germline values: CDR1 SGHVS, CDR2 FQNEAQ. V was trimmed by 4 bases and J by 0 bases, leaving 11 bases between them. CDR3 size: 15 residues. CDR3 sequence (DNA): TGTGCCAGCAGCTACGAGAGGGCTAGCACAGATACGCAGTATTTT. Its protein is CASSYERASTDTQYF.

This clone is labeled medium-sized. The chain carries TRBV4-1 and TRBJ1-5, with 7 bases fitting TRBD1. The CDR3 length is 15 residues. Germline V gives CDR1 MGHRA, CDR2 YSYEKL. J was trimmed by 7 bases and V by 0 bases; bases with no gene match: 6. For the CDR3, the DNA is TGCGCCAGCAGCCAAGAGGGCAGGGGGGTCCAGCCCCAGCATTTT. This translates into CASSQEGRGVQPQHF.

The CDR3 DNA reads as TGTGCCAGCAGTCCCGGCGGGGGTCAGGGCGAGCAGTACTTC. It encodes CASSPGGGQGEQYF. The V call is TRBV27, the J call TRBJ2-7, with 7 bases matching TRBD2. Per the germline V gene, CDR1 is MNHEY and CDR2 is SMNVEV (reference sequence). Losses at the gene ends were 5 bases for V and 6 bases for J; bases not matched to a gene: 10. CDR3 length: 14 amino acids.